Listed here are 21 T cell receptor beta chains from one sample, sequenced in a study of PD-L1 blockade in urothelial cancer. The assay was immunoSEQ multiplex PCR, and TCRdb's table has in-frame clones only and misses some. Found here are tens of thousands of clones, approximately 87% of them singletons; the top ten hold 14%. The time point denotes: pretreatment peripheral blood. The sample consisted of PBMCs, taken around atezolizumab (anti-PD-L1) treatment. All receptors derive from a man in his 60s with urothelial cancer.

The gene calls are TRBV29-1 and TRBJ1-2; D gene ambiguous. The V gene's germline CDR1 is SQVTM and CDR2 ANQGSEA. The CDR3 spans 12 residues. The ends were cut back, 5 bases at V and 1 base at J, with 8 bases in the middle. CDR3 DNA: TGCAGCGTTAACGTACATAACTATGGCTACACCTTC. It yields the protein CSVNVHNYGYTF.

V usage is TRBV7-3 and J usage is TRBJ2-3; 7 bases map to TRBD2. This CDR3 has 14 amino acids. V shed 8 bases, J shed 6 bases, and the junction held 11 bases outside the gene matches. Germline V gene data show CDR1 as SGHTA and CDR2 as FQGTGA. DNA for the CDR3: TGTGCCAGCCAGCCTGGACTAGTCACCGATACGCAGTATTTT. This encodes CASQPGLVTDTQYF.

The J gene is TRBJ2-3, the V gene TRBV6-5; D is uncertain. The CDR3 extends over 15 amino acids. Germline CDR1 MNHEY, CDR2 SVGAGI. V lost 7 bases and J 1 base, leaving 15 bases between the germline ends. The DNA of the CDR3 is TGTGCCAGCACGTCGGAGTTCCATGGCACAGATACGCAGTATTTT. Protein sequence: CASTSEFHGTDTQYF.

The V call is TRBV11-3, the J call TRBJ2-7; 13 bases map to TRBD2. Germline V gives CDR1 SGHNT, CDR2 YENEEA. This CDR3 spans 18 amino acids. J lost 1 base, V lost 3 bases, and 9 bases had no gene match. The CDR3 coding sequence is TGTGCCAGCAGCTTCGGACTAGCGGGGGCCCCCAGTTCCTACGAGCAGTACTTC. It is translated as CASSFGLAGAPSSYEQYF. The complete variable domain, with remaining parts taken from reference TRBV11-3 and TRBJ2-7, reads EAGVVQSPRYKIIEKKQPVAFWCNPISGHNTLYWYLQNLGQGPELLIRYENEEAVDDSQLPKDRFSAERLKGVDSTLKIQPAELGDSAVYLCASSFGLAGAPSSYEQYFGPGTRLTVT.

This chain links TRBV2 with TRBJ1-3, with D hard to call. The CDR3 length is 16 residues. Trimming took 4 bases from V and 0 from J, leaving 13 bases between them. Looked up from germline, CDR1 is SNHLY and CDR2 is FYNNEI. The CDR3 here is CASSVSLAGSGNTIYF. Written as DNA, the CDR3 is TGTGCCAGCAGTGTATCCCTGGCGGGCTCTGGAAACACCATATATTTT.

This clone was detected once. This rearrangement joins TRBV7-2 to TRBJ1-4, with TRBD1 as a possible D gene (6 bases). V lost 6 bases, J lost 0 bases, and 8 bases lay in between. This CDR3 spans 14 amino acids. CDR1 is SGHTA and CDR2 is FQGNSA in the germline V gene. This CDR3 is CASRTGTTNEKLFF. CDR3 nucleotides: TGTGCCAGCAGAACAGGGACAACTAATGAAAAACTGTTTTTT.

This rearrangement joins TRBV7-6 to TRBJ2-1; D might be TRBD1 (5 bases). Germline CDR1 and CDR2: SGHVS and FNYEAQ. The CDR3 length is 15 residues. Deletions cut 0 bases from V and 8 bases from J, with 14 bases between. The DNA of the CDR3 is TGTGCCAGCAGCTTAGCGGTCAGGGATGGTGATGAGCAGTTCTTC. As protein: CASSLAVRDGDEQFF. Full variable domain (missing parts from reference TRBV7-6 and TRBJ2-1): GAGVSQSPRYKVTKRGQDVALRCDPISGHVSLYWYRQALGQGPEFLTYFNYEAQQDKSGLPNDRFSAERPEGSISTLTIQRTEQRDSAMYRCASSLAVRDGDEQFFGPGTRLTVL.

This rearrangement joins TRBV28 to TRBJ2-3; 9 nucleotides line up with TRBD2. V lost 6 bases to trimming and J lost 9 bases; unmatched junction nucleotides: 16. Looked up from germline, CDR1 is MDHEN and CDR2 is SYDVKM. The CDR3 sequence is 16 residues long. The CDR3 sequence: CASSPELAGAGRTQYF. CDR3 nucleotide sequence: TGTGCCAGCAGCCCCGAGTTAGCGGGAGCAGGGCGGACGCAGTATTTT.

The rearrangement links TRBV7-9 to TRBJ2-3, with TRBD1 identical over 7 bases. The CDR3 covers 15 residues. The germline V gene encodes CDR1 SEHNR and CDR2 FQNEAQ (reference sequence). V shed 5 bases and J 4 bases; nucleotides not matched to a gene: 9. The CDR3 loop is CASSPRQGSPDTQYF. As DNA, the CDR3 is TGTGCCAGCAGCCCCCGACAGGGATCCCCAGATACGCAGTATTTT. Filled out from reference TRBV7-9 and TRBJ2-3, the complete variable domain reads DTGVSQNPRHKITKRGQNVTFRCDPISEHNRLYWYRQTLGQGPEFLTYFQNEAQLEKSRLLSDRFSAERPKGSFSTLEIQRTEQGDSAMYLCASSPRQGSPDTQYFGPGTRLTVL.

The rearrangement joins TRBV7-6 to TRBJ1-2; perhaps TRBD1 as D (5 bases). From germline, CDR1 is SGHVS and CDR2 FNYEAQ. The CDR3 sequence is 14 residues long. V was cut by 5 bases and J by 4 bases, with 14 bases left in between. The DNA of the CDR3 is TGTGCCAGCAGCCCGTATGCAGGGTTCTATGGCTACACCTTC. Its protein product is CASSPYAGFYGYTF.

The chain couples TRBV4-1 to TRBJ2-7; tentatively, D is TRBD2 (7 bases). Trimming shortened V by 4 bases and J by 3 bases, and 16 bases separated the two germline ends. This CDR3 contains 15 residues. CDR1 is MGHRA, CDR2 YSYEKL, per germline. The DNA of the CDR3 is TGCGCCAGCAGCCTTGGGGAGGGGGACATCTACGAGCAGTACTTC. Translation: CASSLGEGDIYEQYF.

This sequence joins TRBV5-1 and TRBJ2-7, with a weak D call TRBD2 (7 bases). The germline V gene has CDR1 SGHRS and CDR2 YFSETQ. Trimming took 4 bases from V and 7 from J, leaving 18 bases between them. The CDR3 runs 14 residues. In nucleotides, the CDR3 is TGCGCCAGCAGCAAAGGGGGGGGGTACGAAGAGCAGTACTTC. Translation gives CASSKGGGYEEQYF.

CDR3: CAISQEQGTGTEQFF. CDR3 DNA: TGTGCCATCAGTCAAGAACAGGGAACTGGGACTGAGCAGTTCTTC. This chain joins TRBV10-3 and TRBJ2-1, with a tentative D call TRBD1 (6 bases). The ends were cut back, 5 bases at V and 9 bases at J, with 20 bases in the middle. This CDR3 has 15 residues. Germline CDR1 and CDR2: ENHRY and SYGVKD.

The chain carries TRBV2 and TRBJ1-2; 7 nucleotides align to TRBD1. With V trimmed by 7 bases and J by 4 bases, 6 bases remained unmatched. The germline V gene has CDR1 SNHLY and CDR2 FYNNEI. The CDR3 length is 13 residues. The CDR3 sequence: CASKDRDGYGYTF. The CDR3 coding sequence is TGTGCCAGCAAAGACAGGGATGGCTATGGCTACACCTTC.

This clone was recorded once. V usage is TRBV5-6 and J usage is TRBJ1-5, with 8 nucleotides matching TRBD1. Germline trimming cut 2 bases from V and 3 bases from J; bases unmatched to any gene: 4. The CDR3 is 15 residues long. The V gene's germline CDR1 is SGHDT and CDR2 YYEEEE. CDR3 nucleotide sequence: TGTGCCAGCAGCTTCTCAGGGGGCCACAATCAGCCCCAGCATTTT. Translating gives CASSFSGGHNQPQHF.

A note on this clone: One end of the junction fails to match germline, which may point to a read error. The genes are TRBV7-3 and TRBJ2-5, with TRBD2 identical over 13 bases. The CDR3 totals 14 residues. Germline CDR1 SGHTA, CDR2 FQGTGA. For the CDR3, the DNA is TGTGCCAGCAGCTCGACTAGCGGGAGGCCGCCATCTGACTTC. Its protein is CASSSTSGRPPSDF.

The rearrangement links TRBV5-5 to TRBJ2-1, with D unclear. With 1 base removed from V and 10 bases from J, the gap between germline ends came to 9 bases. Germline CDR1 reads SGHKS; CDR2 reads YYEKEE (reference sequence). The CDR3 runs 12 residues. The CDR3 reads CASSLYPREQFF. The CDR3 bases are TGTGCCAGCAGCTTGTATCCCAGGGAGCAGTTCTTC.

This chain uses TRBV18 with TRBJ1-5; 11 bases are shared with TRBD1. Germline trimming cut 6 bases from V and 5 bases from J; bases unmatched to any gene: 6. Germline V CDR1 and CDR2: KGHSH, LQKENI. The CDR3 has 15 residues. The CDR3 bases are TGTGCCAGCTCCCCGAGGACAGGGGGCGATCAGCCCCAGCATTTT. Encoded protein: CASSPRTGGDQPQHF.

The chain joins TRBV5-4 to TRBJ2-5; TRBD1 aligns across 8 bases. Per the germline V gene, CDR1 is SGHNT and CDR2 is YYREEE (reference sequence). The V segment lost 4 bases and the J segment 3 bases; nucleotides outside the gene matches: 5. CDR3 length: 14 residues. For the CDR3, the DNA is TGTGCCAGCAGCATGACAGGGGTAGAAGAGACCCAGTACTTC. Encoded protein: CASSMTGVEETQYF.

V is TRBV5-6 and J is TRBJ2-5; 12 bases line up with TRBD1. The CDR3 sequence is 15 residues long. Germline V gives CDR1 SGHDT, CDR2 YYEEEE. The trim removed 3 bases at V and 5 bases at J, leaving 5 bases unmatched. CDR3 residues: CASSSRGQGAETQYF. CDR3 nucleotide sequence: TGTGCCAGCAGCTCTAGGGGACAGGGGGCTGAGACCCAGTACTTC.

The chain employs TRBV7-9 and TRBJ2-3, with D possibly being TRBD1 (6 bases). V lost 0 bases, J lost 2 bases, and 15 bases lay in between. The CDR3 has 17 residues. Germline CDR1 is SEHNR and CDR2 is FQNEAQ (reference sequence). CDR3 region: CASSLAPDRTFTDTQYF. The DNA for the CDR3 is TGTGCCAGCAGCTTAGCCCCGGACAGAACTTTCACAGATACGCAGTATTTT.